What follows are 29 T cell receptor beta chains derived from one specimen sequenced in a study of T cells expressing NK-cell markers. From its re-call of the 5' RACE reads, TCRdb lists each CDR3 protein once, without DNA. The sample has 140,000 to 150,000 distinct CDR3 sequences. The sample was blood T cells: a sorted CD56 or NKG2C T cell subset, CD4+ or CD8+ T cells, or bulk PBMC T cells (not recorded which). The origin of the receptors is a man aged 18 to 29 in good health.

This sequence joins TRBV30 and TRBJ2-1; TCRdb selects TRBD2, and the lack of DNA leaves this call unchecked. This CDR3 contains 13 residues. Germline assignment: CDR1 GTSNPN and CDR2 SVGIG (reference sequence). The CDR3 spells CAWSGGLNNEQFF.

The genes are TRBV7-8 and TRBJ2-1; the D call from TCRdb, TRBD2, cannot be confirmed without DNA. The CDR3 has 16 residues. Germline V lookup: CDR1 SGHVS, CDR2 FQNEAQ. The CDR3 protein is CASSFGAGGSYNEQFF.

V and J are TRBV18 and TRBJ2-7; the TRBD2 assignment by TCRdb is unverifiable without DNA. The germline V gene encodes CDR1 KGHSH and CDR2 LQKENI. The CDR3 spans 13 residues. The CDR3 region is CASSSPDWYEQYF.

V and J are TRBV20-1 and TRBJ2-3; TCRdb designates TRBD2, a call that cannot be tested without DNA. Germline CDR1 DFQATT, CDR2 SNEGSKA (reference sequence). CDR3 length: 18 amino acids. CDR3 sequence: CSASPHTPGDYRTDTQYF.

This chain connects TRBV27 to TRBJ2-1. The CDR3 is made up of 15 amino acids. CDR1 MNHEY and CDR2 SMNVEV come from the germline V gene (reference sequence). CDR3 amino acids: CASSLGPGSYNEQFF.

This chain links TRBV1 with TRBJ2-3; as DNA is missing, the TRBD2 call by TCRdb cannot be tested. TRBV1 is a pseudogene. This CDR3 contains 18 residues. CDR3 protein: CTSSQGPTSGRFTDTQYF.

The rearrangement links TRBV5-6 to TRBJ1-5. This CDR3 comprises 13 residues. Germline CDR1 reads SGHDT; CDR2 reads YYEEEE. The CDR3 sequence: CASSFQRIQPQHF.

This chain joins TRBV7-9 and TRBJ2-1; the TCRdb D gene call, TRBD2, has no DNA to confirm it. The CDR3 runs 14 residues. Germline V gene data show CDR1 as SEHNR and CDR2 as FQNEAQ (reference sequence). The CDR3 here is CASSPGTSGTQQFF.

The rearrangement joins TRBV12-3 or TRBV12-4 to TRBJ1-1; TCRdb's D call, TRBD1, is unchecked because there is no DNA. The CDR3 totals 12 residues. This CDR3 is CASRQGDTEAFF.

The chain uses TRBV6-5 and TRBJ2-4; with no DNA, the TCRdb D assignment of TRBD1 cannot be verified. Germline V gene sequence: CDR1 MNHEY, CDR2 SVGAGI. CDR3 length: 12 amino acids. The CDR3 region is CASRGEKNIQYF.

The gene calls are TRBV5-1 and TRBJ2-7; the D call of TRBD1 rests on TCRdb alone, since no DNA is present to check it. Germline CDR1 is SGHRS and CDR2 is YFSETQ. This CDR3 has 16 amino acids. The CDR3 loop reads CASSGGQTQMFYEQYF.

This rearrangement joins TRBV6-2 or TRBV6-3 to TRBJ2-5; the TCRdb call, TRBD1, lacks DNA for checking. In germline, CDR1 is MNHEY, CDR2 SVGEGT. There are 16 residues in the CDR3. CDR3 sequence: CASSFEPTGGRETQYF.

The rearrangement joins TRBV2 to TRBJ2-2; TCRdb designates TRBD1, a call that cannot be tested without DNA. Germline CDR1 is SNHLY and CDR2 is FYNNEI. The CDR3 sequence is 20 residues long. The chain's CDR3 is CASSEAHGDSRLSNTGELFF.

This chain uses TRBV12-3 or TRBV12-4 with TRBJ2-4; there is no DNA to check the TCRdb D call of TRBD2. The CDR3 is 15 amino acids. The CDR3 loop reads CASSLRPGLEHIQYF.

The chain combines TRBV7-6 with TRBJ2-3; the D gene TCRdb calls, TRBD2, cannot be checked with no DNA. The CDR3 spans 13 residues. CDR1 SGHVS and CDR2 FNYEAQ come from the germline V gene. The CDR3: CASGASGTDTQYF.

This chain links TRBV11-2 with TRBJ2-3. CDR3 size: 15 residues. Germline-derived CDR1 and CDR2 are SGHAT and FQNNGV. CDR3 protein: CASSDNGRGTDTQYF. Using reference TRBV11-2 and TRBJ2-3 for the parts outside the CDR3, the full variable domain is EAGVAQSPRYKIIEKRQSVAFWCNPISGHATLYWYQQILGQGPKLLIQFQNNGVVDDSQLPKDRFSAERLKGVDSTLKIQPAKLEDSAVYLCASSDNGRGTDTQYFGPGTRLTVL.

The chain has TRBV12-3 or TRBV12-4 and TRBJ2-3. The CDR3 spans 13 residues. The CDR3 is CASKGLSSDTQYF.

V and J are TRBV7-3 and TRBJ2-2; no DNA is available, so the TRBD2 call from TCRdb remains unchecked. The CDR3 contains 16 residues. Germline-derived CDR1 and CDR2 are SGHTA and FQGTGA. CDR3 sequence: CASSPWTSVNTGELFF.

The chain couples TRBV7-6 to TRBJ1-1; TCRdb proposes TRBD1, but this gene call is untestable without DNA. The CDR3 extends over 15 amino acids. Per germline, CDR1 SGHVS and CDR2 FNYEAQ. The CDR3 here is CASSLDDDRNTEAFF. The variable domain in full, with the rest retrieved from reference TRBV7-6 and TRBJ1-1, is GAGVSQSPRYKVTKRGQDVALRCDPISGHVSLYWYRQALGQGPEFLTYFNYEAQQDKSGLPNDRFSAERPEGSISTLTIQRTEQRDSAMYRCASSLDDDRNTEAFFGQGTRLTVV.

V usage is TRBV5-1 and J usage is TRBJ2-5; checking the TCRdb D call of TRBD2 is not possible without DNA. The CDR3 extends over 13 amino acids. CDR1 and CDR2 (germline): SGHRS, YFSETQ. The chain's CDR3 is CASTGTYKETQYF.

The CDR3 loop reads CASSQDSASGTYNEQFF. The genes are TRBV4-1 and TRBJ2-1; TCRdb outputs TRBD2, but without DNA this stays unchecked. CDR3 length: 17 amino acids. Per germline, CDR1 MGHRA and CDR2 YSYEKL.

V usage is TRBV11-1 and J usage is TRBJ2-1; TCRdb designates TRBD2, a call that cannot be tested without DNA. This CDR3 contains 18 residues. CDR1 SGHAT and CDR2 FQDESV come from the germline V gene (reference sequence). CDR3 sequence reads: CASNMGQRTSVSYNEQFF.

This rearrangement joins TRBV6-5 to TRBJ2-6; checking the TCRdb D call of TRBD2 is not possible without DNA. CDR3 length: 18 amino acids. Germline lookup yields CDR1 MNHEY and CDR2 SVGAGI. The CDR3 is CATRTSQGITSGANVLTF.

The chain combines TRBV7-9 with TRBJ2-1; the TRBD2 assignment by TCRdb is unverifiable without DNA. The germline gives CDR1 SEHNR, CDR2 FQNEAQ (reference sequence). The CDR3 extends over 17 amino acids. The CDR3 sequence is CASNTGTSGSSYNEQFF. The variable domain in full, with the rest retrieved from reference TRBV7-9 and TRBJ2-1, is DTGVSQNPRHKITKRGQNVTFRCDPISEHNRLYWYRQTLGQGPEFLTYFQNEAQLEKSRLLSDRFSAERPKGSFSTLEIQRTEQGDSAMYLCASNTGTSGSSYNEQFFGPGTRLTVL.

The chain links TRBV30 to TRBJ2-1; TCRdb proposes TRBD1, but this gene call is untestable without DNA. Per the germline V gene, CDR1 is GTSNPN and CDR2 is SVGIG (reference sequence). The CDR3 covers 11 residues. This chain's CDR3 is CAWVLRDEQFF. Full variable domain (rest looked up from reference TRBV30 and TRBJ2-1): SQTIHQWPATLVQPVGSPLSLECTVEGTSNPNLYWYRQAAGRGLQLLFYSVGIGQISSEVPQNLSASRPQDRQFILSSKKLLLSDSGFYLCAWVLRDEQFFGPGTRLTVL.

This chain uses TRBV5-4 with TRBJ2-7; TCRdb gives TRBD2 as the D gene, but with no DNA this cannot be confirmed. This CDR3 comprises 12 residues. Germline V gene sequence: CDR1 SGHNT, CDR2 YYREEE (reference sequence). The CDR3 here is CAMGLAGNEQYF.

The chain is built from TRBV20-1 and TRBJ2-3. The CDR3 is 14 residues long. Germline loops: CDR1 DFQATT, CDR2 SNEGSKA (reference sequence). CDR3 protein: CSARDDTSTDTQYF.

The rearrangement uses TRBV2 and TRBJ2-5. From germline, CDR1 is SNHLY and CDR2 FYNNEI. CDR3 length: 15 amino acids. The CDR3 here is CASSDAGGIQETQYF.

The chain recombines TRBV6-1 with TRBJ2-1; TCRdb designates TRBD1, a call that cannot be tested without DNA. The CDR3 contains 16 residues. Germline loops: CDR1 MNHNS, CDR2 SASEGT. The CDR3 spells CASSPPGLLSYNEQFF.